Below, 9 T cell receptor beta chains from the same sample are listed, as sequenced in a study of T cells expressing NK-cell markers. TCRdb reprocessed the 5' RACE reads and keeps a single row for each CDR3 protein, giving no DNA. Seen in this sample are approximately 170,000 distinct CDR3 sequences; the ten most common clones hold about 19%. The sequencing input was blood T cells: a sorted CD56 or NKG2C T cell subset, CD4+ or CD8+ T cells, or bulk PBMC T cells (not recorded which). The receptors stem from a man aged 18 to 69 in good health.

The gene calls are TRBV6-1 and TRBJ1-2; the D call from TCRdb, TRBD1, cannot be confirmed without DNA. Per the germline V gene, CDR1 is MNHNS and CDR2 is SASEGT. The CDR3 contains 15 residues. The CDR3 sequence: CASGSTGLFYYGYTF.

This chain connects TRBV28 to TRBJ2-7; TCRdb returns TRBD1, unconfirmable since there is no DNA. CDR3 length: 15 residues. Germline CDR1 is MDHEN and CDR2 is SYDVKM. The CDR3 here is CASSLPGTGSNEQYF.

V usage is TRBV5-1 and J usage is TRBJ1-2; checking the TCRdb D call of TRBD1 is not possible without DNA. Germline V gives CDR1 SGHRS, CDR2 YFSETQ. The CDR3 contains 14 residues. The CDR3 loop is CASSLEGQVAGYTF. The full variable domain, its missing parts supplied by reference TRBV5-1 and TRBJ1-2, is KAGVTQTPRYLIKTRGQQVTLSCSPISGHRSVSWYQQTPGQGLQFLFEYFSETQRNKGNFPGRFSGRQFSNSRSEMNVSTLELGDSALYLCASSLEGQVAGYTFGSGTRLTVV.

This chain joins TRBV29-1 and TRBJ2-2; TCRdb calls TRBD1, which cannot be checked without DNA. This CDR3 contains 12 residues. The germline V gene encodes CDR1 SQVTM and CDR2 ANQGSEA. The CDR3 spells CSAGGAPGELFF.

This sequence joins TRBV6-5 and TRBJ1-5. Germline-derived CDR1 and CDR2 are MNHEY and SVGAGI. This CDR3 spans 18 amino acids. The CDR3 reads CASSYWRGGRPSNQPQHF.

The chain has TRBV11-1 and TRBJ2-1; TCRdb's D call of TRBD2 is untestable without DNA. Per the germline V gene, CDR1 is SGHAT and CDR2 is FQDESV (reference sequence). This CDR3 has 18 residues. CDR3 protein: CASSSALVGFSSYNEQFF.

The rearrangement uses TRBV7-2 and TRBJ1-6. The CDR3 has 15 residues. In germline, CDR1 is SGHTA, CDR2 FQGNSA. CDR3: CASSLVAADDSPLHF.

The CDR3 sequence: CASRAGLAVNTGELFF. The chain recombines TRBV12-3 or TRBV12-4 with TRBJ2-2; there is no DNA to check the TCRdb D call of TRBD2. The CDR3 extends over 16 amino acids.

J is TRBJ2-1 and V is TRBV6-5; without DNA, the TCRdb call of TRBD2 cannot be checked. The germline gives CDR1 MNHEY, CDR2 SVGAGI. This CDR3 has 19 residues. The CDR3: CASSYSSSSGGVGYNEQFF.